The sequence of this T cell receptor (beta chain) was determined in a study of cytomegalovirus exposure and HLA in healthy donors. The study, taken as a whole, reports: As immune exposure information, only CMV serostatus was available.

Primers: 60 Vbeta forward and 13 Jbeta reverse. Clones were sequenced by immunoSEQ multiplex PCR, and TCRdb holds only the in-frame ones, with some missing. The repertoire holds under 200,000 clones, with around three quarters as singletons. On this clone: Its target is not known.

The CDR3 extends over 15 amino acids. Trimming at V came to 0 bases and at J to 1 base, leaving 1 base not matched to a gene. Germline CDR1 PRHDT, CDR2 FYEKMQ (reference sequence). The sample comprised PBMCs. This receptor was obtained from a man aged 40-49 years in good health and CMV-seronegative. The gene calls are TRBV13 and TRBJ2-7; TRBD2 matches 9 bases. CDR3 bases: TGTGCCAGCAGCTTAGGGCTAGCGGGATCCTACGAGCAGTACTTC. Protein product: CASSLGLAGSYEQYF.